This T cell receptor beta chain was recorded in a study of regulatory T cells in long-lasting Graves disease. Through Arm-PCR of CDR3 regions and iRepertoire HTBI primers, TCR beta libraries were built. TCRdb used MiXCR to reprocess the multiplex PCR reads, holding one entry per CDR3 protein. The sample consists of 300,000 to 400,000 distinct CDR3 sequences, roughly a fifth of them appearing once. Per the germline V gene, CDR1 is LGHNA and CDR2 is YNFKEQ. The CDR3 totals 16 residues. The trim removed 5 bases at V and 2 bases at J, leaving 7 bases unmatched. Time point defined: persistent/refractory GD, antithyroid drugs over 5 years with positive TRAb. RNA from PBMCs was the source of the TCR library.

This receptor was taken from a female donor with Graves disease. Sequencing used peripheral blood mononuclear cells (PBMCs), obtained when the disease was refractory, from a patient treated with antithyroid drugs. The chain joins TRBV4-2 to TRBJ1-3; 9 bases align to TRBD1. DNA of the CDR3: TGTGCCAGCAGCTCACACCGGGACAGGGCTGGAAACACCATATATTTT. Its protein is CASSSHRDRAGNTIYF.